These T cell receptor beta chains were read from a single sample in a study of low-dose radiotherapy and immunotherapy resistance in tumors. Each CDR3 protein gets one entry after TCRdb re-called the reads with MiXCR. The sample yields about 60,000 distinct CDR3 sequences, about 23% seen once. The input for sequencing was PBMCs, taken before treatment. Every receptor here comes from a male donor with prostate cancer. CDR3s include the opening cysteine and the closing phenylalanine or tryptophan. The order of the fields is V gene, clone size, J gene, D gene, CDR3 protein, CDR3 DNA. D genes are given only for firm matches. Clone sizes are given selectively: once, few, many, or a class where the clone is expanded.

TRBV5-1	.	TRBJ1-1	TRBD1	CASSLNRGRDNTEAFF	TGCGCCAGCAGCTTAAACAGGGGGCGGGATAACACTGAAGCTTTCTTT
TRBV20-1	many	TRBJ1-5	.	CSASSPGASQPQHF	TGCAGTGCTAGTTCCCCAGGGGCGAGTCAGCCCCAGCATTTT
TRBV27	many	TRBJ1-2	TRBD1	CASSFLGQRQGGYGYTF	TGTGCCAGCAGTTTTCTCGGGCAACGACAGGGAGGCTATGGCTACACCTTC
TRBV28	many	TRBJ2-7	.	CASSLPQGRSEQYF	TGTGCCAGCAGTTTACCCCAGGGGCGGTCGGAGCAGTACTTC
TRBV28	.	TRBJ2-1	.	CASSLGESSYNEQFF	TGTGCCAGCAGTTTAGGCGAGAGCTCCTACAATGAGCAGTTCTTC
TRBV28	many	TRBJ2-7	.	CASSSSEGRGYEQYF	TGTGCCAGCAGTTCCTCGGAAGGCCGGGGCTACGAGCAGTACTTC
TRBV15	many	TRBJ2-7	TRBD2	CATSRGGLADAYEQYF	TGTGCCACCAGCAGAGGGGGTCTAGCGGACGCCTACGAGCAGTACTTC
TRBV19	many	TRBJ1-1	TRBD1	CASSIGGQGATEAFF	TGTGCCAGTAGTATCGGGGGACAGGGGGCCACTGAAGCTTTCTTT
TRBV5-4	.	TRBJ2-1	.	CASRAISYNEQFF	TGTGCCAGCAGGGCTATCTCCTACAATGAGCAGTTCTTC
TRBV5-4	many	TRBJ2-1	TRBD1	CASSQDRDNEQFF	TGTGCCAGCAGCCAGGACAGGGACAATGAGCAGTTCTTC
TRBV6-2/TRBV6-3	many	TRBJ2-3	TRBD2	CASSYGGGSDTQYF	TGTGCCAGCAGTTATGGCGGGGGATCAGATACGCAGTATTTT
TRBV20-1	.	TRBJ1-5	.	CSARGPGNQPQHF	TGCAGTGCTAGAGGCCCGGGCAATCAGCCCCAGCATTTT
TRBV19	many	TRBJ2-2	TRBD2	CASLAGGLPNTGELFF	TGTGCCAGCCTAGCGGGGGGGCTACCGAACACCGGGGAGCTGTTTTTT
TRBV7-9	many	TRBJ1-1	.	CASSLKRPGRENTEAFF	TGTGCCAGCAGCTTAAAACGCCCGGGAAGGGAGAACACTGAAGCTTTCTTT
TRBV27	many	TRBJ2-7	.	CASSPEAMGSYEQYF	TGTGCCAGCAGTCCCGAAGCAATGGGGTCCTACGAGCAGTACTTC
TRBV6-8	.	TRBJ2-7	.	CASSSLENYEQYF	TGTGCCAGCAGTTCTCTGGAAAACTACGAGCAGTACTTC
TRBV29-1	many	TRBJ2-6	.	CSVEVGRSPAGANVLTF	TGCAGCGTTGAAGTCGGACGATCGCCCGCTGGGGCCAACGTCCTGACTTTC
TRBV7-3	many	TRBJ1-2	TRBD1	CASRGIEDRAWGYTF	TGTGCCAGCCGGGGGATCGAGGACAGGGCGTGGGGCTACACCTTC
TRBV10-3	many	TRBJ2-3	.	CAIMAGSTDTQYF	TGTGCCATCATGGCAGGGAGCACAGATACGCAGTATTTT
TRBV2	many	TRBJ1-5	TRBD1	CASRPGQGFTQPQHF	TGTGCCAGCAGGCCGGGACAGGGGTTTACTCAGCCCCAGCATTTT
TRBV5-1	many	TRBJ2-1	.	CASSLAWDEQFF	TGCGCCAGCAGCTTGGCCTGGGATGAGCAGTTCTTC
TRBV29-1	many	TRBJ2-4	TRBD2	CSARTSGTGNIQYF	TGCAGCGCCCGGACTAGCGGGACCGGTAACATTCAGTACTTC
TRBV9	few	TRBJ2-5	TRBD1	CASSAGGASHETQYF	TGTGCCAGCAGCGCAGGGGGCGCCTCCCACGAGACCCAGTACTTC
TRBV4-2	.	TRBJ2-4	TRBD1	CASSLMDRDGGNIQYF	TGTGCCAGCAGCCTAATGGACAGGGACGGGGGAAACATTCAGTACTTC
TRBV5-1	.	TRBJ2-7	TRBD2	CASSWTSGTYEQYF	TGCGCCAGCAGCTGGACTAGCGGGACCTACGAGCAGTACTTC
TRBV10-2	.	TRBJ2-1	.	CASRRAVDEQFF	TGCGCCAGCAGGCGGGCAGTCGATGAGCAGTTCTTC
TRBV29-1	.	TRBJ1-1	.	CSVGLNRDTEAFF	TGCAGCGTTGGCCTAAACAGGGACACTGAAGCTTTCTTT
TRBV19	.	TRBJ1-5	.	CASSRGHPELPQHF	TGTGCCAGTAGTAGGGGACACCCCGAATTGCCCCAGCATTTT
TRBV27	many	TRBJ2-3	TRBD2	CASSSGLAGDTQYF	TGTGCCAGCAGCTCAGGACTAGCGGGAGATACGCAGTATTTT
TRBV5-4	many	TRBJ2-3	.	CASSARRIDTQYF	TGTGCCAGCAGCGCGAGGAGGATAGATACGCAGTATTTT
TRBV20-1	many	TRBJ2-5	TRBD2	CSAYHPLAGRFQETQYF	TGCAGTGCTTATCATCCGCTAGCGGGGAGATTCCAAGAGACCCAGTACTTC
TRBV7-8	many	TRBJ2-2	.	CASSLGSGWDTGELFF	TGTGCCAGCAGCCTAGGGTCGGGGTGGGACACCGGGGAGCTGTTTTTT
TRBV6-2/TRBV6-3	many	TRBJ2-2	TRBD2	CASRSTSGALFF	TGTGCCAGCAGGTCGACTAGCGGAGCTCTGTTTTTT
TRBV6-1	.	TRBJ2-1	TRBD2	CASTVAGLGEQFF	TGTGCCAGCACGGTAGCGGGATTGGGTGAGCAGTTCTTC
TRBV7-9	.	TRBJ1-2	.	CASSSARGYTF	TGTGCCAGCAGCTCGGCTCGGGGCTACACCTTC
TRBV11-1	many	TRBJ2-1	.	CASSHRRLGYEQFF	TGTGCCAGCAGCCACCGGAGACTTGGCTATGAGCAGTTCTTC
TRBV2	many	TRBJ2-1	TRBD2	CASSSVGGGSYNEQFF	TGTGCCAGCAGCTCCGTCGGGGGGGGCTCCTACAATGAGCAGTTCTTC
TRBV9	few	TRBJ2-7	TRBD2	CASSPRTSRIEQYF	TGTGCCAGCAGCCCCCGGACTAGCCGGATTGAGCAGTACTTC
TRBV18	many	TRBJ1-1	.	CASSPLPMNTEAFF	TGTGCCAGCTCACCACTGCCGATGAACACTGAAGCTTTCTTT
TRBV28	many	TRBJ1-1	.	CASSLGGVGTEAFF	TGTGCCAGCAGTTTGGGCGGGGTGGGGACTGAAGCTTTCTTT
TRBV2	many	TRBJ1-1	.	CASSGEHLNTEAFF	TGTGCCAGCAGTGGGGAACACCTAAACACTGAAGCTTTCTTT
TRBV7-2	.	TRBJ2-5	.	CASSLGRETQYF	TGTGCCAGCAGCTTAGGAAGGGAGACCCAGTACTTC
TRBV12-3/TRBV12-4	many	TRBJ1-6	.	CASSLLQGSLSPLHF	TGTGCCAGCAGTCTACTACAGGGCTCGTTGTCACCCCTCCACTTT
TRBV20-1	many	TRBJ1-2	TRBD1	CSARRTGVAYGYTF	TGCAGTGCTAGGAGGACAGGGGTAGCCTATGGCTACACCTTC
TRBV5-1	many	TRBJ2-2	TRBD2	CASSTWTSGRSGGELFF	TGCGCCAGCAGCACATGGACTAGCGGGAGGAGTGGCGGGGAGCTGTTTTTT
TRBV7-2	few	TRBJ2-3	TRBD2	CASSLLSGGLGTDTQYF	TGTGCCAGCAGCCTACTTAGCGGGGGGTTAGGGACAGATACGCAGTATTTT
TRBV28	few	TRBJ2-7	.	CASTPPAGPGNEQYF	TGTGCCAGCACTCCACCCGCAGGCCCTGGAAACGAGCAGTACTTC
TRBV19	many	TRBJ2-6	.	CASSIDISGANVLTF	TGTGCCAGTAGTATAGATATCTCTGGGGCCAACGTCCTGACTTTC
TRBV18	many	TRBJ2-5	TRBD2	CASSPLASGETQYF	TGTGCCAGCTCACCCTTGGCTAGCGGAGAGACCCAGTACTTC
TRBV5-1	many	TRBJ2-5	.	CASSLVGLQETQYF	TGCGCCAGCAGCTTGGTTGGGCTGCAAGAGACCCAGTACTTC
TRBV7-8	many	TRBJ2-1	TRBD2	CASSLVVRGEGEQFF	TGTGCCAGCAGCTTAGTTGTGCGGGGGGAGGGTGAGCAGTTCTTC
TRBV5-1	many	TRBJ1-1	.	CASGEQGNTEAFF	TGCGCCAGCGGCGAACAGGGCAACACTGAAGCTTTCTTT
TRBV5-6	many	TRBJ2-1	.	CASSLAHLGGNEQFF	TGTGCCAGCAGCTTGGCCCATCTAGGGGGCAATGAGCAGTTCTTC
TRBV19	.	TRBJ2-7	.	CASSLGDLTYEQYF	TGTGCCAGTAGCTTAGGGGATCTTACCTACGAGCAGTACTTC
TRBV13	.	TRBJ2-5	TRBD2	CASSFASGGETQYF	TGTGCCAGCAGCTTTGCTAGCGGGGGAGAGACCCAGTACTTC